This T cell receptor beta chain is from a study of glioma-infiltrating T cells. Regarding the study as a whole: Tissue and blood shared very few CDR3 sequences.

V lost 2 bases and J lost 1; bases outside the gene matches: 7. Germline V CDR1 and CDR2: SEHNR, FQNEAQ (reference sequence). The CDR3 is 16 amino acids. With respect to this clonotype: What it binds is unknown.

Amplification of TCR alpha and beta CDR3 regions from RNA used iRepertoire nested multiplex PCR. One entry per CDR3 protein, called by TCRdb with MiXCR from the multiplex PCR reads. The table records about 190,000 distinct CDR3 sequences, roughly a third of them present only once. The chain links TRBV7-9 to TRBJ1-1, with TRBD1 matching 7 bases. This clonotype was obtained from a human donor with low-grade glioma or glioblastoma, undergoing nonglioma brain surgery, or in good health (not recorded which). Material for sequencing was glioma tissue, nonneoplastic brain tissue, or PBMCs (not recorded which). CDR3 nucleotides: TGTGCCAGCAGCTTACGGGGACAGCTAAGGAACACTGAAGCTTTCTTT. Residues: CASSLRGQLRNTEAFF.